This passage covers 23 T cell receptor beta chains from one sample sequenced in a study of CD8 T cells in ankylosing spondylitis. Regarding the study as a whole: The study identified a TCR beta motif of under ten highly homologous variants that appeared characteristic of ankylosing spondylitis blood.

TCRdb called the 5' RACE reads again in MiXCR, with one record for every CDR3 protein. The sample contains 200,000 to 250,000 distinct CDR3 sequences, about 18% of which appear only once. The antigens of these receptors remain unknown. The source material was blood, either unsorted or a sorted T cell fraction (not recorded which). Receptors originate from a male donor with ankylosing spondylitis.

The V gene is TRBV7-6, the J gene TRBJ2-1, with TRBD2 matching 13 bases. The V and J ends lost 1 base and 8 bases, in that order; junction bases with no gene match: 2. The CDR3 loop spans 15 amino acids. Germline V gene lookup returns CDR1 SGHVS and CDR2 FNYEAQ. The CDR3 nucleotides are TGTGCCAGCAGCTTAGGGACTAGCGGGAGTTATGAGCAGTTCTTC. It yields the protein CASSLGTSGSYEQFF.

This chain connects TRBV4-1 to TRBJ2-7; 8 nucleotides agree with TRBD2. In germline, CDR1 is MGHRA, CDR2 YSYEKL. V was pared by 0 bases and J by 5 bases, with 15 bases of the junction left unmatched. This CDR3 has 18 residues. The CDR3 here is CASSQDPGGVEYIDEQYF. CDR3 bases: TGCGCCAGCAGCCAAGATCCCGGGGGGGTGGAGTATATCGACGAGCAGTACTTC.

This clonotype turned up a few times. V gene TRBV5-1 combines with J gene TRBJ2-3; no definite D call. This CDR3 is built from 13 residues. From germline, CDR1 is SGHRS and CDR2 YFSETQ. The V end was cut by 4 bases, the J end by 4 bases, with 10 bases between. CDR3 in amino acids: CASSNLGSDTQYF. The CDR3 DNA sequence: TGCGCCAGCAGCAACCTAGGCTCAGATACGCAGTATTTT.

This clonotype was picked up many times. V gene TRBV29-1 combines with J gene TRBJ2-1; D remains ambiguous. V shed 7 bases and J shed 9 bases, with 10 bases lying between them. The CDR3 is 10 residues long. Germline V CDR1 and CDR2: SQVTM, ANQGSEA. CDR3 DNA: TGCAGCGCTGTATCCGGTGAGCAGTTCTTC. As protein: CSAVSGEQFF.

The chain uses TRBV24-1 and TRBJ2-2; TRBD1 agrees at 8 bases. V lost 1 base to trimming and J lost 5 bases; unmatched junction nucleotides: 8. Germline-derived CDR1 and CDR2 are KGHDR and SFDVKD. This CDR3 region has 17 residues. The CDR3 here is CATSDFRGTGLTGELFF. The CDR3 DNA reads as TGTGCCACCAGTGATTTTCGAGGGACAGGCTTGACCGGGGAGCTGTTTTTT.

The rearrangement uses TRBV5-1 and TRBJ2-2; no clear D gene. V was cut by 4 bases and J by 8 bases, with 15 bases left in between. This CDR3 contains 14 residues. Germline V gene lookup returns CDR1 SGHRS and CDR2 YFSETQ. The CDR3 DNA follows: TGCGCCAGCAGCCCCGGTGGTAGCCCTGGGGAGCTGTTTTTT. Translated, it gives CASSPGGSPGELFF.

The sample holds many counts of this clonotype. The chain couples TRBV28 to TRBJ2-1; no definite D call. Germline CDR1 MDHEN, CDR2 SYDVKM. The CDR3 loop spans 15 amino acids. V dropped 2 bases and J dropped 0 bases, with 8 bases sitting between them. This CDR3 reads CASSLQGSSYNEQFF. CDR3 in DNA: TGTGCCAGCAGTTTACAAGGTAGCTCCTACAATGAGCAGTTCTTC.

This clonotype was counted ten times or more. The CDR3 region has the DNA TGCGCCAGCAGTCGCGGACGGGGAGCCTCTGGAAACACCATATATTTT. This gives the protein CASSRGRGASGNTIYF. J is TRBJ1-3 and V is TRBV5-1; the D is unclear. Trimming took off 5 bases at V and 0 bases at J, with 15 bases between the two ends. There are 16 residues in the CDR3. The germline CDR1 and CDR2 sequences are SGHRS and YFSETQ.

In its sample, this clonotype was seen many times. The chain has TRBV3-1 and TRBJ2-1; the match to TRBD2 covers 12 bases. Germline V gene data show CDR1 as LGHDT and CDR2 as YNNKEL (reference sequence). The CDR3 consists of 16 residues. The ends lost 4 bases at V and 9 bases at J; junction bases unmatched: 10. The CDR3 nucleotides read TGTGCCAGCAGCCCTCCGACTAGCGGGGGAGGCGGTGAGCAGTTCTTC. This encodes CASSPPTSGGGGEQFF.

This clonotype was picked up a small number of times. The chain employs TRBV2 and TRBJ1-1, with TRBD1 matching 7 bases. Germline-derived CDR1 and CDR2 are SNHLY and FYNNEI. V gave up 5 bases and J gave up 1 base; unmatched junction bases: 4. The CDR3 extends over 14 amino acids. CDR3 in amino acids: CASSMGQTNTEAFF. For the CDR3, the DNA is TGTGCCAGCAGTATGGGACAGACGAACACTGAAGCTTTCTTT. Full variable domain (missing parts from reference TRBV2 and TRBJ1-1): EPEVTQTPSHQVTQMGQEVILRCVPISNHLYFYWYRQILGQKVEFLVSFYNNEISEKSEIFDDQFSVERPDGSNFTLKIRSTKLEDSAMYFCASSMGQTNTEAFFGQGTRLTVV.

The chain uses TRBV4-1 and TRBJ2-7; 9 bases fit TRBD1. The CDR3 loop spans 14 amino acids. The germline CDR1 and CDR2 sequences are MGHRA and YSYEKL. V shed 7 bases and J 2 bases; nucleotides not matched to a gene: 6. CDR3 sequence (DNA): TGCGCCAGCACCCCGGGACAGGGCACCTACGAGCAGTACTTC. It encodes CASTPGQGTYEQYF.

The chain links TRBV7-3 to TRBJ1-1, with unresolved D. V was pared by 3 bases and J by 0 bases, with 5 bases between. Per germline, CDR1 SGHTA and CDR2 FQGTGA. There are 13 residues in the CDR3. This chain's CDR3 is CASSFELNTEAFF. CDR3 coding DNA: TGTGCCAGCAGCTTTGAACTGAACACTGAAGCTTTCTTT.

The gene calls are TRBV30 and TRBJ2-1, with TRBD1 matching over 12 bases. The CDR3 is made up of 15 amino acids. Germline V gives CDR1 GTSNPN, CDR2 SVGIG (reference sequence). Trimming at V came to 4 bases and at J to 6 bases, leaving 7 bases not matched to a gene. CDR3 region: CAWNPGQGALNEQFF. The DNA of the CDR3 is TGTGCCTGGAATCCGGGACAGGGGGCACTCAATGAGCAGTTCTTC.

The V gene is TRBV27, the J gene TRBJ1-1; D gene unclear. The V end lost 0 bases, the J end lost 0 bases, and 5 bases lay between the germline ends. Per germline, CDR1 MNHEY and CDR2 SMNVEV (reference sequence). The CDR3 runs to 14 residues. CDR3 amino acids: CASSLSVMNTEAFF. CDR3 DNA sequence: TGTGCCAGCAGTTTATCCGTTATGAACACTGAAGCTTTCTTT.

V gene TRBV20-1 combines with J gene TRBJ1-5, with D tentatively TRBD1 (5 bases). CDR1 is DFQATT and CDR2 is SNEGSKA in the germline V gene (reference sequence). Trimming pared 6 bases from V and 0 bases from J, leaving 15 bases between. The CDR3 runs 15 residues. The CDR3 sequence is CSAAQGDNSNQPQHF. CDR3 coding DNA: TGCAGTGCCGCCCAGGGAGACAATAGCAATCAGCCCCAGCATTTT.

As DNA, the CDR3 is TGTGCCAGCAGTTTATCCGGGACTAGCGGGGAAAGCTCCTACAATGAGCAGTTCTTC. Protein sequence: CASSLSGTSGESSYNEQFF. The chain employs TRBV12-3 or TRBV12-4 and TRBJ2-1, with 13 bases matching TRBD2. The length of the CDR3 is 19 residues. Trimming cost V 2 bases and J 0 bases; bases outside gene matches: 7.

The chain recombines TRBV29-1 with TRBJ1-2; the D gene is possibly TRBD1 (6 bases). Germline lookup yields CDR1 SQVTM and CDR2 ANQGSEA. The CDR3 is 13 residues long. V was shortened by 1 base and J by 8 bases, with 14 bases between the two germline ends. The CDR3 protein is CSVEGYRDEGYTF. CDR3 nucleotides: TGCAGCGTTGAAGGCTACAGGGACGAGGGCTACACCTTC.

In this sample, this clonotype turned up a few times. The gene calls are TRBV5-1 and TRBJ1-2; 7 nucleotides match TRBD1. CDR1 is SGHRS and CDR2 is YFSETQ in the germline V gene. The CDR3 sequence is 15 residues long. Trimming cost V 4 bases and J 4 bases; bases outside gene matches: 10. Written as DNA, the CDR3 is TGCGCCAGCAGCCTGGGACAGCCGAACTCCTATGGCTACACCTTC. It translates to CASSLGQPNSYGYTF.

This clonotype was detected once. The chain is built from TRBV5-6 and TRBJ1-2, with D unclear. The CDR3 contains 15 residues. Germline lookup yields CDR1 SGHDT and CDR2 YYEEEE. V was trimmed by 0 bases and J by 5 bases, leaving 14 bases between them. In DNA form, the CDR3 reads TGTGCCAGCAGCTTGGAGGGCTACGAGGAGTATGGCTACACCTTC. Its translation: CASSLEGYEEYGYTF.

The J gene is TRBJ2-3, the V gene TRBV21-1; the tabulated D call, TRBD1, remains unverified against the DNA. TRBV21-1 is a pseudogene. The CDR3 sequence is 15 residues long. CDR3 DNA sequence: TGTGCCAGCAGCGAACACCAGGGGTTGACAGATACGCAGTATTTT. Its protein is CASSEHQGLTDTQYF.

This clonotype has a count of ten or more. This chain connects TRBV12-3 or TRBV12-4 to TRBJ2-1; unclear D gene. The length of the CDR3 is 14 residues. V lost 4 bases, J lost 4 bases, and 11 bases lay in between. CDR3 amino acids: CASSYPPIYNEQFF. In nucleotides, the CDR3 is TGTGCCAGCAGTTATCCTCCGATTTACAATGAGCAGTTCTTC.

In nucleotides, the CDR3 is TGTGCCAGCAGCCCACTGACTAGATACAATGAGCAGTTCTTC. This codes for CASSPLTRYNEQFF. This sequence joins TRBV7-3 and TRBJ2-1; weak D call: TRBD2 (6 bases). V lost 5 bases, J lost 4 bases, and 12 bases lay in between. The CDR3 covers 14 residues. Germline V gene sequence: CDR1 SGHTA, CDR2 FQGTGA.

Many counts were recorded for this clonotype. The CDR3 loop reads CASSLSGQTYEQYF. CDR3 DNA: TGTGCCAGCAGTTTATCGGGCCAAACCTACGAGCAGTACTTC. The chain links TRBV27 to TRBJ2-7; D is unresolved. V lost 0 bases to trimming and J lost 2 bases, with 8 bases between them. This CDR3 region has 14 residues. Germline-derived CDR1 and CDR2 are MNHEY and SMNVEV (reference sequence).